This entry concerns a single TCR beta chain. These data are taken from a study of blood T cell repertoires in COVID-19. Source study methods: Reference gene primer amplification yielded estimated nucleated cell counts. Measured with immunoSEQ multiplex PCR; TCRdb has only the in-frame clones, and not every one. That table gives V, J and clone size, and the DNA gave D and trimming. The sample includes about 200,000 clones, roughly 79% of them seen just once. This CDR3 region has 15 residues. Losses at the gene ends were 6 bases for V and 7 bases for J; bases not matched to a gene: 8. Germline V gene data show CDR1 as WSHSY and CDR2 as SAAADI.

The specimen sequenced was peripheral blood. V and J are TRBV10-2 and TRBJ2-1, with 11 bases that match TRBD2. The TCR was taken from a human donor with acute or convalescent COVID-19. The donor label of this sample is uncertain. The CDR3 region is CASRDGLAGGNEQFF. The CDR3 bases are TGCGCCAGCAGGGACGGACTAGCGGGTGGGAATGAGCAGTTCTTC.